The sequence of this T cell receptor (beta chain) was determined in a study of T cells in Graves' hyperthyroidism and ophthalmopathy. Note on this clonotype: As yet, its antigen is unknown.

Using RNA transcripts as the source, TCR beta CDR3 regions were amplified. The HTBI primer set drove a first-round RT-PCR of the TCR CDR3. TCRdb reprocessed the multiplex PCR reads via MiXCR and lists one record per CDR3 protein. The sample consists of 450,000 to 650,000 distinct CDR3 sequences, less than 25% of them appearing once. V dropped 2 bases and J dropped 4 bases, with 11 bases sitting between them. Per germline, CDR1 MNHEY and CDR2 SVGAGI. The CDR3 contains 14 residues. Study-wide results and limits: Separation of ophthalmopathy from stable hyperthyroidism was achieved by a 13 V-J model.

The rearrangement links TRBV6-5 to TRBJ1-2; D perhaps matches TRBD1 (5 bases). This clonotype was obtained from a man aged 18 to 35 with Graves' hyperthyroidism. What was sequenced was blood. CDR3 sequence (DNA): TGTGCCAGCAGTTACCTCCGGGACGGCTATGGCTACACCTTC. Protein: CASSYLRDGYGYTF.